This entry lists 15 T cell receptor beta chains sequenced from one sample in a study of CD8 T cells in Susac syndrome. Reverse transcription of about 0.5 to 1 ug RNA was carried out with random hexamers. TCRdb processed the immunoSEQ multiplex PCR reads anew with MiXCR; each CDR3 protein has one entry. This sample has some 240,000 distinct CDR3 sequences; almost 97% occur once, and the top ten carry 0.08% to 0.11%. Material for sequencing was CD4+ T cells from PBMCs. These TCRs come from a human donor with Susac syndrome.

The CDR3 loop is CASTRTSYTDTQYF. CDR3 bases: TGTGCCAGCACCCGGACCTCTTACACAGATACGCAGTATTTT. The J gene is TRBJ2-3, the V gene TRBV6-2 or TRBV6-3; no definite D call. With 7 bases removed from V and 2 bases from J, the gap between germline ends came to 13 bases. CDR3 size: 14 residues. Germline V CDR1 and CDR2: MNHEY, SVGEGT.

The chain has TRBV29-1 and TRBJ2-3; the D is unclear. This CDR3 spans 14 amino acids. Germline CDR1 reads SQVTM; CDR2 reads ANQGSEA. Trimming took off 0 bases at V and 1 base at J, with 8 bases between the two ends. Here the CDR3 DNA reads TGCAGCGTTGAAGATCCCAAACGCACAGATACGCAGTATTTT. This sequence encodes CSVEDPKRTDTQYF.

This chain uses TRBV14 with TRBJ2-1; the D is unclear. This CDR3 is built from 17 residues. V lost 0 bases and J lost 8, with 20 bases in between. CDR1 is SGHDN, CDR2 FVKESK, per germline. CDR3 DNA sequence: TGTGCCAGCAGCCAAGAAGTCTACTTTGGCAATATCGATGAGCAGTTCTTC. It translates to CASSQEVYFGNIDEQFF.

This clonotype has only one observation. The V call is TRBV29-1, the J call TRBJ1-1; 8 bases are a match to TRBD1. The CDR3 is 14 amino acids. V trimming: 7 bases; J trimming: 4 bases; junction bases outside the gene matches: 11. Per the germline V gene, CDR1 is SQVTM and CDR2 is ANQGSEA. For the CDR3, the DNA is TGCAGCGCCTCACCCAGGGGGCCGATCACTGAAGCTTTCTTT. This translates into CSASPRGPITEAFF.

The rearrangement links TRBV29-1 to TRBJ2-7; the D is unclear. CDR1 is SQVTM and CDR2 is ANQGSEA in the germline V gene. CDR3 length: 13 residues. Trimming shortened V by 2 bases and J by 0 bases, and 8 bases separated the two germline ends. The DNA of the CDR3 is TGCAGCGTTGAATCTGCCCTCTCCTACGAGCAGTACTTC. Amino acid sequence: CSVESALSYEQYF.

The rearrangement links TRBV21-1 to TRBJ2-5; the DNA was not used to check the table's D call, TRBD1. TRBV21-1 is classified as a pseudogene. The CDR3 is 19 amino acids. CDR3 DNA: TGTGCCAGCAGCAAAGGGGGCCGGGACGGAACATTACTTCAAGAGACCCAGTACTTC. This translates into CASSKGGRDGTLLQETQYF.

The chain links TRBV25-1 to TRBJ1-4; no firm D call. This CDR3 region has 12 residues. Per germline, CDR1 MGHDK and CDR2 SYGVNS. Trimming shortened V by 6 bases and J by 7 bases, and 9 bases separated the two germline ends. The CDR3 bases are TGTGCCAGCAGGGGCAGTTTTGAAAAACTGTTTTTT. Translation gives CASRGSFEKLFF.

The chain recombines TRBV3-1 with TRBJ2-4; no firm D call. The CDR3 totals 14 residues. V lost 0 bases, J lost 8 bases, and 11 bases lay in between. Germline loops: CDR1 LGHDT, CDR2 YNNKEL (reference sequence). The CDR3 sequence is CASSQDVQTDIQYF. CDR3 DNA sequence: TGTGCCAGCAGCCAAGATGTACAAACGGACATTCAGTACTTC.

The chain links TRBV27 to TRBJ2-2; 7 bases are shared with TRBD2. Germline V lookup: CDR1 MNHEY, CDR2 SMNVEV (reference sequence). CDR3 length: 16 residues. Germline trimming cut 7 bases from V and 3 bases from J; bases unmatched to any gene: 11. This CDR3 reads CASTQRGDWYTGELFF. CDR3 bases: TGTGCCAGCACCCAACGGGGGGACTGGTACACCGGGGAGCTGTTTTTT.

This chain uses TRBV20-1 with TRBJ1-5; D remains unclear. The V and J ends lost 5 bases and 3 bases respectively, with 8 bases between them. CDR3 length: 12 residues. Germline-derived CDR1 and CDR2 are DFQATT and SNEGSKA (reference sequence). DNA of the CDR3: TGCAGTGCTCGAAGGGTCAATCAGCCCCAGCATTTT. It yields the protein CSARRVNQPQHF.

This chain connects TRBV9 to TRBJ2-5, with 11 bases aligning to TRBD2. Germline V CDR1 and CDR2: SGDLS, YYNGEE. V gave up 5 bases and J gave up 3 bases; unmatched junction bases: 0. This CDR3 contains 13 residues. CDR3 coding DNA: TGTGCCAGCAGGGGACTAGCGGAAGAGACCCAGTACTTC. Amino acid sequence: CASRGLAEETQYF.

This chain uses TRBV21-1 with TRBJ2-6. TRBV21-1 represents a pseudogene. This CDR3 is 16 amino acids long. DNA of the CDR3: TGTGCCAGCAGCTTAACAGCCGGCCCTGGGGCCAACGTCCTGACTTTC. This gives the protein CASSLTAGPGANVLTF.

A few counts support this clonotype. The V and J genes are TRBV28 and TRBJ2-7; 9 bases fit TRBD2. The CDR3 sequence is 14 residues long. Germline values: CDR1 MDHEN, CDR2 SYDVKM. With 3 bases clipped from V and 3 bases from J, the junction kept 3 bases outside the gene matches. The CDR3 is CASSLASGIYEQYF. CDR3 in DNA: TGTGCCAGCAGTTTGGCTAGCGGGATCTACGAGCAGTACTTC.

The rearrangement links TRBV2 to TRBJ2-2, with D possibly matching TRBD1 (5 bases). V lost 4 bases, J lost 8 bases, and 11 bases lay in between. This CDR3 is 13 amino acids long. CDR1 is SNHLY, CDR2 FYNNEI, per germline. The CDR3 coding sequence is TGTGCCAGCAGTGGGGGCCCGCCGGGGGAGCTGTTTTTT. As protein: CASSGGPPGELFF.

The chain links TRBV7-3 to TRBJ1-1, with TRBD1 matching 9 bases. The CDR3 is made up of 13 amino acids. The germline V gene has CDR1 SGHTA and CDR2 FQGTGA. V lost 2 bases, J lost 6 bases, and 1 base stayed unmatched. The CDR3 DNA reads as TGTGCCAGCAGCTTAGGGGACAGGGCTGAAGCTTTCTTT. This codes for CASSLGDRAEAFF.